This TCR beta chain was captured by sequencing in a study of T cells in Graves' hyperthyroidism and ophthalmopathy (dated by TCRdb to about 2019). Looking at the study overall: To identify TCR V-J signatures that set the groups apart, the researchers used a discovery cohort of more than 95 patients, made up of 43 with Graves' ophthalmopathy and about 55 with stable Graves' hyperthyroidism. The 75 to 100 discovery patients were divided at random into training and test sets in a 7:3 ratio. Thyroid tissue and blood T-cell repertoires from six Graves' hyperthyroidism patients were also compared in the study. After sampling, hyperthyroidism patients received methimazole starting at 30 mg daily, and ophthalmopathy patients received high-dose intravenous methylprednisolone. Whether ophthalmopathy could be predicted prospectively was tested in an independent validation cohort made up of about 20 hyperthyroidism patients plus 17 patients who later progressed to ophthalmopathy. The paper reports TCR Vbeta CDR3 sequencing of more than 120 peripheral blood samples: 40 to 45 ophthalmopathy, fewer than 85 hyperthyroidism and approximately 17 progressor patients.

What the study reported, not specific to this receptor: In validation, progression to ophthalmopathy was predicted by the model with nearly 71% sensitivity and 72% to 85% specificity, a median of around 5.9 months before onset. Most expanded thyroid clonotypes (frequency above 0.001) were also detected in blood, a finding suggesting that blood repertoires may reflect thyroid immune responses. Sample size was not statistically predetermined, and blinding of investigators to group allocation was not performed. Ophthalmopathy was separated from stable hyperthyroidism by a 13 V-J signature model, with about 86% sensitivity and roughly 81% specificity obtained in cross-validation and 80%/75% obtained in testing.

To note about this clonotype: Its target antigen remains unknown. Base qualities are not provided; no much larger clone lies one nucleotide away.

Trimming at the junction amounts to 0 bases on V and 7 bases on J, and the germline ends lie 9 bases apart. CDR1 is given as MNHEY and CDR2 as SVGAGI, both from the germline V gene. From the cysteine up to the phenylalanine, the CDR3 has a length of 13 residues. Only the CDR3 portion is preserved as DNA: 39 bases, with reading frame beginning at the first base. Any patient with an uncontrolled infection, another autoimmune disease, pregnancy or lactation was excluded. Diagnoses were based on clinical symptoms, serum thyroxine and TRAb, thyroid ultrasound and orbital computed tomography. Total RNA was extracted with Trizol reagent, and quality was checked on an Agilent 2100 Bioanalyzer. Amplification of TCR beta CDR3 regions was carried out from RNA transcripts. The TCR CDR3 was subjected to a first round of RT-PCR using the HTBI primer set and the Qiagen OneStep RT-PCR kit. The libraries were constructed in a second round of multiplex PCR and then size-selected and purified. Paired-end sequencing of the libraries was performed with 100 bp reads on an Illumina HiSeq2000. In the authors' own workflow: SOAPnuke was used to process the raw data, throwing out any read that contained adapters or uncalled bases, had a mean Phred below 15, or lacked an exact constant-primer or identifier match. COPE v1.2.5 was used to merge the high-quality paired reads, and each unique nucleotide sequence was defined as a clonotype. Clonotypes were aligned to IMGT TRBV, TRBD and TRBJ reference segments using MiTCR v1.1. The analysis was restricted to V-J combinations with a frequency above 0.0001, which together covered around 99% of the repertoires. A TCS score was defined as the ratio of F50 (clonal expansion) to E x V (chaos), with BLOSUM62-based TCRdist applied between CDR3 peptides within each V-J. Welch's t-statistics and random forest reduced several hundred V-J features to 10 to 15, which were used in a naive Bayes classifier (R e1071). Thyroid-blood repertoire similarity was quantified with the Morisita-Horn index. The raw public reads went through TCRdb reprocessing: fastp at Q25, MiXCR clone calling, in-frame beta chains kept. Every entry covers one CDR3 protein and lists the most common genes and DNA from its rows. For this entry, the V and J calls and clone size follow TCRdb and not the study's own pipeline. This sample comprises more than 500,000 distinct CDR3 sequences, 40% to 50% of them detected only once. The ten largest make up about 45% of the sample.

The TCR was taken from an adult woman with Graves' disease, either hyperthyroidism or ophthalmopathy (not recorded which). Sequencing used peripheral blood or thyroid tissue (not recorded which). The chain joins TRBV6-5 to TRBJ1-2; the D gene is not confidently resolved. Read as DNA, the sequence is TGTGCCAGCAGTTACTCTCAGGTAGCTGGCTACACCTTC. Protein translation: CASSYSQVAGYTF.